Sequencing of this TCR beta chain was carried out in a study of cytomegalovirus exposure and HLA in healthy donors (dated 2017 in TCRdb). The study in broad terms: An earlier analysis of roughly 610 of the donors reported 276 Gb of sequence data and 95 million to 140 million unique TCR beta sequences obtained from some 170 million T cells. An early release covering around 630 HLA-typed donors comprised around 300 gigabases of sequencing data and around 85 million unique TCR sequences. Among the roughly 400 genotyped donors, more than 70% belonged to the genetic ancestry cluster associated with self-reported Caucasian donors. The aim of the study was to test whether cataloging public T cell receptors could identify signatures of past pathogen exposure. Using immunosequencing, the study profiled T cell repertoires from 500 to 800 subjects and related those repertoires to cytomegalovirus serostatus. Besides the first cohort of 666 subjects, a separate validation cohort made up of roughly 120 different subjects was used. To predict cytomegalovirus infection status, the study combined high-throughput TCR immunosequencing, statistical association of individual TCRs with disease status, and machine learning. To study patterns of TCR occurrence, a later analysis re-analyzed previously published TCR beta repertoires from around 670 donors and added high-resolution HLA genotyping. The later analysis used no new phenotypic data to find candidate immune exposures, relying instead on TCR beta sequences and their occurrence across donors. An earlier analysis of around 540 of the donors applied high-throughput TCR beta sequencing to assess whether each TCR beta V gene segment acted as functional or pseudogenic. Donor age, sex, ethnicity and CMV serostatus were compiled alongside the repertoire data. In a later genetic analysis, genome-wide SNP genotypes for 398 of the 666 donors were used, and that subset was treated as a discovery cohort. Every discovery cohort repertoire had been produced on one sequencing platform. Class I and class II HLA loci were covered by the typing at four-digit resolution. Typing coverage differed by locus: A, B, C, DRB1 and DQB1 were typed in about 629-640 donors, DQA1 in about 550, DPA1 in around 580, and DPB1 in roughly 470. Roughly 5 DR-DQ haplotypes were handled as single units for association and clustering, since linkage in the cohort was strong. On average, roughly 200,000 unique TCR beta nucleotide sequences were sequenced per donor among about 400 genotyped donors of the cohort, with roughly 18% of those sequences being non-productive.

Library construction relied on the immunoSEQ multiplex PCR assay. For the multiplex PCR, a mixture combining 60 forward primers for TCR Vbeta segments and 13 reverse primers for TCR Jbeta segments was used. Amplification of the CDR3 region of rearranged TCR beta genes was performed with a multiplex PCR assay on genomic DNA. The Illumina HiSeq System was used to sequence the amplified TCR beta libraries as 87-base-pair reads. Per the original workflow: A later analysis tallied roughly 76 million unique TCR beta chains across the 640 or so repertoires, and some 10 million of those chains were shared by two or more donors. A nearest-neighbor algorithm error-corrected the raw reads and collapsed the reads into unique sequences, merging closely related sequences to remove PCR and sequencing errors. To assign V, D and J gene segments, CDR3 sequences were aligned to IMGT reference sequences. For a sequence to be retained, a match of at least six nucleotides was required to both a V gene segment and a J gene segment. Rearrangements were classified as productive when the CDR3 lacked stop codons and remained in frame with V and J, and all other rearrangements were classified as non-productive. Following IMGT convention, CDR3 was defined as the stretch from the second conserved V-encoded cysteine up to the conserved J-encoded phenylalanine. The earlier analysis of 450 to 750 of the donors excluded any sequence lacking an unambiguous match to a single V gene segment. In an earlier analysis of approximately 500 of the donors, a V segment was called functional when productive rearrangements were above 56.7%, and segregating when the standard deviation between donors exceeded 5%. To diagnose cytomegalovirus status from the catalog of TCR beta chain sequences, a statistical classification framework was built. In a later analysis, TCR nucleotide sequences were compared against IMGT/GENE-DB human TR gene sequences so that V and J genes could be assigned. The TCRdist pipeline was used in a later analysis to assign CDR3 sequences and most-parsimonious VDJ recombination scenarios. A later analysis defined each TCR beta chain by its CDR3 amino acid sequence plus V-gene family, and excluded reads lacking a unique V-gene family. To address suspected cross-contamination and a sequencing artifact, a later analysis removed approximately 600 highly shared, low-generation-probability nucleotide sequences. For each public chain, a later analysis derived a clonal expansion index from normalized ranks of inferred template counts within each repertoire. A later analysis computed generation probabilities with a VDJ recombination model fitted to out-of-frame rearrangements, and checked the results against IGoR. Hypergeometric tests were used in a later analysis to score TCR-TCR, TCR-HLA and TCR-CMV co-occurrence, with a repertoire-size bias correction applied to the TCR pairs. In a later analysis, false discovery rates were estimated by permuting HLA or CMV assignments 20 times. A later analysis grouped co-occurring TCRs with DBSCAN, adding TCRdist sequence similarity when clustering within HLA-allele-positive subsets. Repertoires with fewer than 30,000 or more than 120,000 public chains, plus five repertoires with anomalous nucleotide sharing, were excluded from co-occurrence clustering. TCRdb took over this immuneACCESS table, retaining in-frame rearrangements with V and J assigned. Such tables are incomplete; in checked studies, under half of the missing clones stem from an unresolved V gene, and the remainder is unexplained. V, J and clone size were drawn from that table, and D and trimming were deduced from the DNA. Counted in this sample were approximately 110,000 clones; over 60% of them appeared once. Around 4.8% of the sample is taken by the ten largest.

A note on this clone: It lacks a known antigen. Per-nucleotide qualities are absent, and no much larger clonotype sits a single base away.

The CDR3 runs 16 residues from the cysteine to the phenylalanine. The kept DNA is CDR3 alone, 48 bases in frame from the first base. Via the germline V gene (reference sequence), CDR1 is MNHEY and CDR2 SMNVEV. At the junction V is shortened by 3 bases and J by 7 bases, with 21 bases in between. The cohort comprised 550 to 700 healthy bone marrow donors. At the time of sampling, all cohort members were nominally healthy, though unrecorded immune exposures were likely present. The donor was CMV seropositive and belonged to the group of a few hundred seropositive cohort members. Every donor gave a peripheral blood sample, and the peripheral blood mononuclear cells from that sample were used for TCR beta sequencing. The Qiagen DNeasy Blood Extraction Kit was used to extract genomic DNA from the blood cell samples. General findings and caveats noted by the study authors: A cluster of highly shared sequence variants was judged likely to be a technical artifact of the sequencing pipeline. In a later analysis, 16,951 TCR beta sequences were associated with specific HLA alleles at a false discovery rate of 0.05. The cohort was sequenced for TCR beta chains only, and without alpha or paired-chain data the features that could be detected were limited. A later analysis found that HLA-associated TCR beta chains were more clonally expanded and had lower generation probabilities than equally common non-associated chains. According to a later genetic analysis, donors in an Asian-associated ancestry cluster had fewer N-insertions in productive TCRs than the approximately 650-donor mean. In the study, around 150 TCR beta chains were listed as associated with cytomegalovirus. When HLA alleles, especially DR and DQ, strongly co-occurred, attributing TCR associations to individual alleles was difficult. Some IMGT-functional V segments, including TRBV6-2 and TRBV6-3, could not be told apart with the 87-base-pair reads, so those segments were excluded. The authors suggested that the approach could potentially be generalized to other disease states and immunological phenotypes. Across donors, most TCR sequences were observed very rarely, whereas some public TCRs were present in many individuals. A later analysis found that most CMV-associated TCR beta chains appeared HLA-restricted, with HLA associations seemingly driven largely by CMV exposure. The earlier analysis of approximately 540 of the donors excluded 15 to 20 rarely observed V segments, including chromosome 9 orphons, because counts were too low. A further reported finding was that TCR beta sequences accurately predicted the HLA-A and HLA-B alleles for most subjects in the first cohort. The presence/absence analyses assumed that sequencing depth was roughly uniform across donors, and that assumption may not be true. According to a later analysis, parvovirus B19, influenza, CMV and Epstein-Barr virus appeared linked to several top co-occurrence clusters. CMV serostatus was the only immune exposure information available for the cohort. The classifier was reported to diagnose cytomegalovirus status with high specificity and sensitivity in both the original and validation cohorts. In an earlier analysis of around 600 of the donors, most TCR beta V segments were observed in productive rearrangements about 87% or about 30% of the time, broadly matching IMGT annotations. Three of the identified cytomegalovirus-associated TCR beta chains were confirmed in vitro to be specific for cytomegalovirus antigens. HLA typing was unavailable for some donors at each locus, so association tests used only the typed subset. Correlated functional status among segregating V segments might reflect linkage disequilibrium, but an unknown experimental factor could not be ruled out. In a later genetic analysis, a missense DCLRE1C variant was associated with V-gene and J-gene trimming of TCR beta chains, and the association was replicated in an independent cohort. In a later analysis, the rate of TCR association differed among HLA loci, with DRB1 alleles having the most associated TCRs and HLA-C alleles having the fewest.

This sequence uses TRBV27 and TRBJ1-1; the D gene cannot be resolved reliably. Sequenced input: PBMCs. The source of this sequence is a man aged 60 to 75 in good health and CMV-seropositive. The CDR3 has the sequence CASSFIRDRGRGEAFF. In nucleotide form, the sequence is TGTGCCAGCAGTTTCATTCGAGATCGCGGACGGGGTGAAGCTTTCTTT.